Following are 29 T cell receptor beta chains from one sample sequenced in a study of T cell repertoires in cytomegalovirus infection. Their antigens are not known. TCRdb processed the reads anew with MiXCR; each CDR3 protein has one entry. Among approximately 1,000,000 distinct CDR3 sequences listed, roughly 30% were seen once. This sample comprised cultured CD8+ T cells from PBMCs, obtained from culture after CMV antigen stimulation. The source of these receptors is a human donor in good health (CMV status not recorded). Some clones in this sample may be carry-over from other donors' samples.

Concerning this clonotype: A read error is possible here, since a much larger clone lies one base away. The genes are TRBV7-6 and TRBJ2-1, with TRBD1 matching over 9 bases. The length of the CDR3 is 13 residues. CDR1 is SGHVS and CDR2 is FNYEAQ in the germline V gene. The CDR3 nucleotides are TGTGCCAGCGGACAGGGGTTCTACAATGATCAGTTCTTC. Protein sequence: CASGQGFYNDQFF.

This clonotype was counted a few times. The chain is built from TRBV7-3 and TRBJ2-1; 9 bases agree with TRBD1. The CDR3 runs to 16 residues. V was pared by 5 bases and J by 2 bases, with 7 bases of the junction left unmatched. Germline V CDR1 and CDR2: SGHTA, FQGTGA. The CDR3 nucleotides read TGTGCCAGCAGCACCACCGGGACAGGGCCCTACAATGAGCAGTTCTTC. This translates into CASSTTGTGPYNEQFF.

The rearrangement uses TRBV5-4 and TRBJ2-7, with D possibly matching TRBD2 (6 bases). V gave up 2 bases and J gave up 2 bases, with 11 bases separating them. CDR3 size: 14 residues. Germline V gene data show CDR1 as SGHNT and CDR2 as YYREEE (reference sequence). CDR3 amino acids: CASSFTGRPYEQYF. Written as DNA, the CDR3 is TGTGCCAGCAGCTTTACCGGGAGACCCTACGAGCAGTACTTC.

This chain connects TRBV5-4 to TRBJ2-7, with TRBD1 identical over 8 bases. This CDR3 is 14 amino acids long. V gave up 9 bases and J gave up 1 base; unmatched junction bases: 9. Per the germline V gene, CDR1 is SGHNT and CDR2 is YYREEE (reference sequence). CDR3 nucleotides: TGTGCCACCCGTTTGACAGGGGTTTCCTACGAGCAGTACTTC. This codes for CATRLTGVSYEQYF. Supplemented by reference TRBV5-4 and TRBJ2-7, the full variable domain reads ETGVTQSPTHLIKTRGQQVTLRCSSQSGHNTVSWYQQALGQGPQFIFQYYREEENGRGNFPPRFSGLQFPNYSSELNVNALELDDSALYLCATRLTGVSYEQYFGPGTRLTVT.

A few counts support this clonotype. The chain uses TRBV19 and TRBJ1-5; no definite D call. The CDR3 is 15 amino acids. CDR1 is LNHDA, CDR2 SQIVND, per germline (reference sequence). V lost 3 bases, J lost 0 bases, and 9 bases lay in between. In DNA form, the CDR3 reads TGTGCCAGTAGTATCTACGAGGTTAGCAATCAGCCCCAGCATTTT. Amino acid sequence: CASSIYEVSNQPQHF.

This clonotype has a count of ten or more. This chain joins TRBV7-8 and TRBJ2-1; 10 nucleotides align to TRBD2. The CDR3 contains 15 residues. V dropped 7 bases and J dropped 3; count of bases not matched to a gene: 6. CDR1 and CDR2 (germline): SGHVS, FQNEAQ. The CDR3 DNA is TGTGCCAGCACCCGACGACTAGCGGGCTACAATGAGCAGTTCTTC. This gives the protein CASTRRLAGYNEQFF.

The chain employs TRBV7-2 and TRBJ2-2; a weak D match, TRBD1 (5 bases). Trimming removed 3 bases at V and 7 bases at J, with 12 bases between. Germline assignment: CDR1 SGHTA and CDR2 FQGNSA. The CDR3 spans 14 residues. The CDR3 sequence is CASSFNQGVGELFF. The CDR3 DNA sequence: TGTGCCAGCAGCTTTAACCAGGGTGTCGGGGAGCTGTTTTTT.

This chain joins TRBV19 and TRBJ1-3; D remains ambiguous. The germline CDR1 and CDR2 sequences are LNHDA and SQIVND (reference sequence). The CDR3 covers 14 residues. The germline V and J ends were trimmed by 3 bases and 6 bases, with 12 bases remaining between them. CDR3 in amino acids: CASSIEGDENTIYF. The CDR3 coding sequence is TGTGCCAGTAGTATCGAGGGTGACGAAAACACCATATATTTT.

The CDR3 reads CASATLGQGAKEQYV. The CDR3 coding sequence is TGTGCCAGCGCCACGTTGGGACAGGGGGCGAAAGAGCAGTACGTC. V gene TRBV27 combines with J gene TRBJ2-7; 12 nucleotides line up with TRBD1. Germline V gives CDR1 MNHEY, CDR2 SMNVEV (reference sequence). The CDR3 spans 15 residues. V was clipped by 8 bases and J by 7 bases; unmatched bases: 12.

The CDR3 loop is CASSRDRGKYNEQFF. CDR3 DNA: TGTGCCAGCAGTCGGGACAGGGGGAAATACAATGAGCAGTTCTTC. The chain employs TRBV2 and TRBJ2-1; 11 nucleotides align to TRBD1. Trimming at V came to 5 bases and at J to 4 bases, leaving 4 bases not matched to a gene. Germline V gives CDR1 SNHLY, CDR2 FYNNEI. CDR3 length: 15 residues.

A word on this clonotype: One junction end does not reproduce the germline sequence, and a read error may be involved. This rearrangement joins TRBV7-7 to TRBJ2-2; TRBD1 agrees at 10 bases. This CDR3 spans 15 amino acids. Germline loops: CDR1 SSHAT, CDR2 FNYEAQ (reference sequence). The CDR3 nucleotides are TGTGCTAGCAGCGCGACAGGGGGCTCGTCCGGGGAGCTGTTTTTT. This translates into CASSATGGSSGELFF.

This clonotype was seen only a few times. The chain is built from TRBV7-8 and TRBJ2-5; 8 nucleotides line up with TRBD2. Germline trimming cut 0 bases from V and 7 bases from J; bases unmatched to any gene: 13. The CDR3 runs to 17 residues. CDR1 is SGHVS, CDR2 FQNEAQ, per germline. The CDR3 DNA reads as TGTGCCAGCAGCTTAGCGATCAGCGGGGGAGACGCGGGGACCCAGTACTTC. It specifies CASSLAISGGDAGTQYF.

The chain joins TRBV7-2 to TRBJ2-7; 7 nucleotides line up with TRBD2. CDR3 size: 14 residues. The germline V gene encodes CDR1 SGHTA and CDR2 FQGNSA. The junction had 8 bases not matched to a gene; V was cut back by 4 bases and J by 5 bases. The CDR3 is CASSSWGGSDEQYV. In nucleotides, the CDR3 is TGTGCCAGCAGCTCTTGGGGGGGTTCGGACGAGCAGTACGTC.

On this clonotype: A much larger clone lies one base from this, so it may be a read error. The chain is built from TRBV19 and TRBJ1-1; the D is unclear. V shed 1 base and J shed 0 bases, with 3 bases lying between them. Germline CDR1 reads LNHDA; CDR2 reads SQIVND (reference sequence). The CDR3 sequence is 13 residues long. This CDR3 is CASSIVVNTEAFF. The CDR3 bases are TGTGCCAGTAGTATAGTGGTGAACACTGAAGCTTTCTTT.

This clonotype was seen more than once but under ten times. The V gene is TRBV27, the J gene TRBJ1-6; D is unclear. Trimming removed 0 bases at V and 9 bases at J, with 12 bases between. CDR1 MNHEY and CDR2 SMNVEV come from the germline V gene (reference sequence). The CDR3 totals 15 residues. In nucleotides, the CDR3 is TGTGCCAGCAGTTTATCGCCCCGCCCAGGTTCACCCCTCCACTTT. Protein: CASSLSPRPGSPLHF.

The table lists this clonotype with a few counts. The chain's CDR3 is CASSPGDGTDTQYF. The CDR3, as DNA: TGTGCCAGCAGTCCAGGGGATGGCACAGATACGCAGTATTTT. V usage is TRBV12-3 or TRBV12-4 and J usage is TRBJ2-3; a possible D gene is TRBD1 (6 bases). V dropped 5 bases and J dropped 1 base, with 10 bases sitting between them. The CDR3 sequence is 14 residues long.

This clonotype was recorded a few times. The chain combines TRBV7-3 with TRBJ2-3, with TRBD2 identical over 9 bases. Germline V gene data show CDR1 as SGHTA and CDR2 as FQGTGA. Trimming took 6 bases from V and 1 from J; bases not matched to a gene: 11. The CDR3 contains 17 residues. As DNA, the CDR3 is TGTGCCAGCAGTGCGAGAGATCCTAGCGGGGGCACAGATACGCAGTATTTT. It specifies CASSARDPSGGTDTQYF.

This clonotype appeared a single time. The chain combines TRBV9 with TRBJ2-5; 12 bases are shared with TRBD2. The CDR3 totals 16 residues. V was clipped by 0 bases and J by 1 base; unmatched bases: 1. CDR1 SGDLS and CDR2 YYNGEE come from the germline V gene. In DNA form, the CDR3 reads TGTGCCAGCAGCGTAGAACTAGCGGGGGGCCAAGAGACCCAGTACTTC. Amino acids: CASSVELAGGQETQYF.

The CDR3 DNA follows: TGTGCACCCGGTGAAGCTTTCTTT. This sequence encodes CAPGEAFF. The rearrangement uses TRBV7-4 and TRBJ1-1; D is unresolved. Looked up from germline, CDR1 is SGHVT and CDR2 is SQSDAQ. The CDR3 runs to 8 residues.

This clonotype was observed a handful of times. The chain uses TRBV20-1 and TRBJ2-1, with a tentative D call TRBD1 (6 bases). CDR3 size: 15 residues. With 4 bases removed from V and 0 bases from J, the gap between germline ends came to 13 bases. CDR1 and CDR2 from the germline V gene are DFQATT and SNEGSKA (reference sequence). CDR3 region: CSAKQGTFSYNEQFF. The CDR3 coding sequence is TGCAGTGCTAAACAGGGAACTTTCTCCTACAATGAGCAGTTCTTC.

This chain links TRBV27 with TRBJ1-6, with a possible D match to TRBD1 (5 bases). CDR3 length: 15 residues. Germline V gene data show CDR1 as MNHEY and CDR2 as SMNVEV (reference sequence). Trimming left V 3 bases short and J 7 bases short, with 13 bases between. The DNA of the CDR3 is TGTGCCAGCAGTTTTTTGGGGGATAGAAATTCACCCCTCCACTTT. This codes for CASSFLGDRNSPLHF.

The chain recombines TRBV28 with TRBJ1-6; weak D call: TRBD1 (5 bases). The CDR3 is 16 amino acids. Germline V gives CDR1 MDHEN, CDR2 SYDVKM. V was shortened by 8 bases and J by 0 bases, with 14 bases between the two germline ends. Here the CDR3 DNA reads TGTGCCAGCGGACAACCCGGTAGCTCCTATAATTCACCCCTCCACTTT. Its protein product is CASGQPGSSYNSPLHF.

In DNA form, the CDR3 reads TGTGCCAGCAGTTTCGTGGCAGGGCCACGTGAAAAACTGTTTTTT. This encodes CASSFVAGPREKLFF. The chain uses TRBV12-3 or TRBV12-4 and TRBJ1-4; D may be TRBD1 (5 bases). The CDR3 has 15 amino acids. Deletions cut 3 bases from V and 7 bases from J, with 15 bases between.

Of note for this clonotype: A clone one base away is much larger, so this may be a read error. This CDR3 is missing its conserved last phenylalanine or tryptophan, likely due to a read error. The chain couples TRBV7-8 to TRBJ2-2; D remains ambiguous. The CDR3 consists of 13 residues. Germline-derived CDR1 and CDR2 are SGHVS and FQNEAQ. Trimming shortened V by 5 bases and J by 5 bases, and 9 bases separated the two germline ends. DNA for the CDR3: TGTGCCAGCAGCCCCCAGCGTACCGGGGAGCTGTTTTCT. Amino acids: CASSPQRTGELFS.

The V and J genes are TRBV15 and TRBJ2-5, with a possible D match to TRBD2 (6 bases). The CDR3 runs to 15 residues. Germline V lookup: CDR1 LNHNV, CDR2 YYDKDF (reference sequence). Trimming took off 5 bases at V and 4 bases at J, with 17 bases between the two ends. The CDR3 DNA reads TGTGCCACCAGCCCTTCTGTGGGGGGAGGAGAGACCCAGTACTTC. Protein product: CATSPSVGGGETQYF.

This clonotype was seen a few times. The chain carries TRBV20-1 and TRBJ2-1; 13 bases fit TRBD2. Germline V CDR1 and CDR2: DFQATT, SNEGSKA (reference sequence). The CDR3 totals 16 residues. V gave up 3 bases and J gave up 2 bases; unmatched junction bases: 4. CDR3 sequence: CSASRLAGGPYNEQFF. CDR3 DNA sequence: TGCAGTGCTAGCAGACTAGCGGGGGGCCCCTACAATGAGCAGTTCTTC.

This CDR3 is CASSHQGRTYEQYV. As DNA, the CDR3 is TGTGCCAGCAGTCATCAGGGGCGGACCTACGAGCAGTACGTC. The genes are TRBV27 and TRBJ2-7; D might be TRBD1 (6 bases). This CDR3 has 14 residues. Deletions cut 5 bases from V and 2 bases from J, with 13 bases between. Germline CDR1 and CDR2: MNHEY and SMNVEV (reference sequence).

The table lists this clonotype with a few counts. The chain joins TRBV6-1 to TRBJ2-2, with 8 bases matching TRBD2. The CDR3 is 15 amino acids. The V gene's germline CDR1 is MNHNS and CDR2 SASEGT. With V trimmed by 6 bases and J by 5 bases, 8 bases remained unmatched. CDR3 in DNA: TGTGCCAGCAGCCCGACTAGCGCCCGAACCGGGGAGCTGTTTTTT. Translated: CASSPTSARTGELFF.

This clonotype was seen ten or more times. The rearrangement uses TRBV7-2 and TRBJ2-3; 11 bases are a match to TRBD1. CDR3 size: 16 residues. With 5 bases clipped from V and 6 bases from J, the junction kept 10 bases outside the gene matches. Per the germline V gene, CDR1 is SGHTA and CDR2 is FQGNSA. CDR3 DNA: TGTGCCAGCAGCATATCGGGACAGGGGGGTCAGGATACGCAGTATTTT. The encoded protein is CASSISGQGGQDTQYF.